The entry below gives a single T cell receptor beta chain sequence along with its context. This clone was counted between two and nine times. Its antigen is still unknown. Base qualities are not provided; no much larger clone lies one nucleotide away. The source of the sample is a study of control samples from healthy donors and cancer patients (dated by TCRdb to the early 2020s). Trimming costs V 2 bases and J 5 bases, and their ends lie 9 bases apart. Spanning cysteine to phenylalanine, the CDR3 consists of 13 amino acids. Left in the record is the CDR3 DNA by itself, 39 bases read in frame from the first base. The germline V gene gives CDR1 as MNHEY and CDR2 as SVGEGT. The library was prepared using the immunoSEQ multiplex PCR assay. Held by TCRdb, this immuneACCESS table contains in-frame sequences only and omits some clones. Under half of the omission traces to an unresolved V gene where checked; the cause of the rest is unknown. The sample records approximately 210,000 clones, 90% to 95% of which are singletons. Jointly, the top ten make up roughly 1.9% of the sample.

The TCR comes from a man in his thirties or forties in good health. The rearranged segments are TRBV6-2 or TRBV6-3 and TRBJ1-1, with no D gene named confidently. Material for sequencing was blood. At the DNA level, the sequence is TGTGCCAGCAGTTACACCTCAGTAACTGAAGCTTTCTTT. This translates into CASSYTSVTEAFF.